This T cell receptor (beta chain) derives from a study of Ad26.COV2.S vaccination and SARS-CoV-2 variants. Study overall: In the study, Ad26.COV2.S was injected intramuscularly once, or twice 56 days apart. Study-wide points: Participants given vaccine showed non-spike TCR breadth similar to that of placebo recipients. Vaccine recipients posted higher spike-specific TCR breadth than their placebo counterparts.

Some clones are missing from TCRdb's copy, which holds only in-frame ones; the method was immunoSEQ multiplex PCR. The sample lists almost 400,000 clones; approximately 91% were seen once. As to treatment: about 20 received Ad26.COV2.S at low or high dose, single or two shots; 5 received placebo; per-sample allocation not given. Specimen acquisition occurred on day 63 following the initial vaccine or placebo injection. Vaccination used an Ad26 vector expressing Wuhan-strain SARS-CoV-2 spike. With regard to this clone: What it recognizes is unknown.

The CDR3 has 11 amino acids. CDR1 is SQVTM and CDR2 is ANQGSEA in the germline V gene. V dropped 7 bases and J dropped 5 bases, with 10 bases sitting between them. The V call is TRBV29-1, the J call TRBJ2-3; the D gene is possibly TRBD2 (6 bases). The specimen comprised peripheral blood, sampled in a trial of Ad26.COV2.S vaccine versus placebo. The TCR sequence derives from a person aged 18-65 years who received the Ad26.COV2.S COVID-19 vaccine or a placebo. This chain's CDR3 is CSAPEGDTQYF. DNA for the CDR3: TGCAGCGCCCCGGAGGGAGATACGCAGTATTTT.